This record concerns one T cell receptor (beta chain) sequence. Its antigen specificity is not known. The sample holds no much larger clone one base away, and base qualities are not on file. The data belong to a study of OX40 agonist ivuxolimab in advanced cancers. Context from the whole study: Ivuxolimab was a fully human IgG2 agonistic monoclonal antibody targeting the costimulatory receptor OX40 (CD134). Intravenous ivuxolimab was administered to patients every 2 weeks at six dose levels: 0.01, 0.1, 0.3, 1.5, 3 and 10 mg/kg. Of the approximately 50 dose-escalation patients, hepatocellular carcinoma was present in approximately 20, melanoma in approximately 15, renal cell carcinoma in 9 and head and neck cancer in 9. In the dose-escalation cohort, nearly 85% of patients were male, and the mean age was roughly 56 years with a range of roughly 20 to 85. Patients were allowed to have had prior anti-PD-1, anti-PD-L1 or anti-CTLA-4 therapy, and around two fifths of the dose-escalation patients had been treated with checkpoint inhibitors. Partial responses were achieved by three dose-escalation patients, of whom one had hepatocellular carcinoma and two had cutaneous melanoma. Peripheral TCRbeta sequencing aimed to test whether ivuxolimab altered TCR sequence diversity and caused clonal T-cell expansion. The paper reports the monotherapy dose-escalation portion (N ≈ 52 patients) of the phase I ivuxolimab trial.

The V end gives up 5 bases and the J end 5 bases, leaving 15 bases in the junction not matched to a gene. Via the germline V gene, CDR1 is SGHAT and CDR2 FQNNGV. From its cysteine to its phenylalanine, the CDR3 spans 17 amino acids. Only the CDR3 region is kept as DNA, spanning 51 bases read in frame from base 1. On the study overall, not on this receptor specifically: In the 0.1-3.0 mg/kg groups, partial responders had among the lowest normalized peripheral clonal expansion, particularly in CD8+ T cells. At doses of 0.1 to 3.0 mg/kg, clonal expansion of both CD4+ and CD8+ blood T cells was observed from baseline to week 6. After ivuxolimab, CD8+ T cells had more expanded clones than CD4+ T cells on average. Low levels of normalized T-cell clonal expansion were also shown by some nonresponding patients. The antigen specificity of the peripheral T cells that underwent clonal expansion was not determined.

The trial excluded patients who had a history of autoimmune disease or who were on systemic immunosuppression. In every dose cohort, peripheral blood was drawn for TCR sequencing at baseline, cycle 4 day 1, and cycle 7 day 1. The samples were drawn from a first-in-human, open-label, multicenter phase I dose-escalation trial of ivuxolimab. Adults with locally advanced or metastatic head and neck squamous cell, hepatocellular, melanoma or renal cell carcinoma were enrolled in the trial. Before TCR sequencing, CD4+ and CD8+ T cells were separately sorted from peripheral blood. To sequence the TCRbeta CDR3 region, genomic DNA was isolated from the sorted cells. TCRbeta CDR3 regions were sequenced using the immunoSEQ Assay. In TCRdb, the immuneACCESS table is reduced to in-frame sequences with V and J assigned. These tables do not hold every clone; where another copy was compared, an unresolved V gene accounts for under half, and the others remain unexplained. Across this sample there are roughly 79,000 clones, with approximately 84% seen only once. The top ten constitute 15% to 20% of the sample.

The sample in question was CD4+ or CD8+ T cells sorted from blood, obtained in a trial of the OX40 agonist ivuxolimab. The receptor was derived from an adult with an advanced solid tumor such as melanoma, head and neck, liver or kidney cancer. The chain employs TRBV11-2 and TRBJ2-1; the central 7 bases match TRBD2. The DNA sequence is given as TGTGCCAGCAGCGCCGGACTAGTTGCGGTGGGAGACAATGAGCAGTTCTTC. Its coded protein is CASSAGLVAVGDNEQFF.